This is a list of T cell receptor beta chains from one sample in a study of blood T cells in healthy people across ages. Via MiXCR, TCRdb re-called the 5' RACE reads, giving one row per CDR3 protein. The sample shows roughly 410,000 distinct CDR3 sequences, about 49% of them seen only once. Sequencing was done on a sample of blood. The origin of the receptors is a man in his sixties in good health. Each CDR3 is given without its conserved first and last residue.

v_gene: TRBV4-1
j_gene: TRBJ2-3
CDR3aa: ASSQDPQTDTQY

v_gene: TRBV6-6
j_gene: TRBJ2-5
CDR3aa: ASTSWETQY

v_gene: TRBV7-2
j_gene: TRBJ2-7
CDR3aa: ASSLVRRGLLYEQY

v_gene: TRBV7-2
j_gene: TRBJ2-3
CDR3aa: ASSRGLAASTDTQY

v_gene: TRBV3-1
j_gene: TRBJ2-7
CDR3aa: ASSQRGTSYEQY

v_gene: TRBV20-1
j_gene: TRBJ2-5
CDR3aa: GARDGPEQY

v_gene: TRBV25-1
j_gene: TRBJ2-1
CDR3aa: ASSAVGGEEQF

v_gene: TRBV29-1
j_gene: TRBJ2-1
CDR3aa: SVGLAYEQF

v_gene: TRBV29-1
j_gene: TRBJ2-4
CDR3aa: SAQGEKAKNIQY

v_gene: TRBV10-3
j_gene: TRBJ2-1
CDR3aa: AITGSTLNEQF

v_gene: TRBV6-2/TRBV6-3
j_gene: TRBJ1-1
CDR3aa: ASRPYRGITEAF

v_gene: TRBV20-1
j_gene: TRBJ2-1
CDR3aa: SATLGGGRGYEQF

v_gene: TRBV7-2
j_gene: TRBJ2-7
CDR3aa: ASSLAWAAPAPYNEQY

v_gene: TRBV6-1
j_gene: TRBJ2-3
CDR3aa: ASSTPFRGRATDTQY

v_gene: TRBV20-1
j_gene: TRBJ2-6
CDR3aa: SASVVSGANVLT

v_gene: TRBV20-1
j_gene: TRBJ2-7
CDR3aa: SGGGSSYEQY

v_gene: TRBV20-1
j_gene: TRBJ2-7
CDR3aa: SAQPGRAEQY

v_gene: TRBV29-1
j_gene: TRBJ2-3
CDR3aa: SVGGTPPDTQY

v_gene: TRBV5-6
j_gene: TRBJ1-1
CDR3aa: ASSYHRGEAF

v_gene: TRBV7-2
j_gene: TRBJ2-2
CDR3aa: ATGDRGGTGELF

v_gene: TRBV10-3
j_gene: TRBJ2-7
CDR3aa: AISENSLYEQY

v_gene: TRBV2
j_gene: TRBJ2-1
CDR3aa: ASSPGHFSNNEQF

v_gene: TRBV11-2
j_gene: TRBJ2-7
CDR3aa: ASSLTGTSTYEQY

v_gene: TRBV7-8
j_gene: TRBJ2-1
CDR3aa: ASTGLGGNEQF

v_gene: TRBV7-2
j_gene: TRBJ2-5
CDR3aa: ASSRGQGETQY

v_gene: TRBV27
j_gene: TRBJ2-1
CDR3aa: ASSSTFARGRDLKNEQF

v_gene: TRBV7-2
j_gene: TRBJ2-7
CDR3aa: ASTKISSYEQY

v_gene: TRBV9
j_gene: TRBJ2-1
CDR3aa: ASSVAPTPIGGINEQF

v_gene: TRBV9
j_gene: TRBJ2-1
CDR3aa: ASSLYGTGNNEQF

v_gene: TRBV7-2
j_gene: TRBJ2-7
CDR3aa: ASSFMNYEQY

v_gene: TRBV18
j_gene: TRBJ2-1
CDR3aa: ASSPPDRYNEQF

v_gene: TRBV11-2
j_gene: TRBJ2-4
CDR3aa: ASSQMRVGAKNIQY

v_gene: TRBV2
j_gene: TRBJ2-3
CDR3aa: ASILGGQPPSTDTQY

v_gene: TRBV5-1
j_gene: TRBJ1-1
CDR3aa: ASSLEIGSSEAF

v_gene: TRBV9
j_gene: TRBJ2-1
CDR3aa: ASSVQRASYNEQF

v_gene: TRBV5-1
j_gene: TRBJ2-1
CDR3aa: ASSSGTQSYNEQF

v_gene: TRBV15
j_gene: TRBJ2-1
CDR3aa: ATSRLRENEQF